This TCR beta chain was sequenced for a study of metastatic and nonmetastatic thyroid tumors. As for the study in general: Repertoires from blood and tumor or nodule tissue of malignant and benign thyroid patients were compared. General observations from the study: Compared with benign nodules, malignant thyroid tumors were reported to have significantly higher TCR beta diversity in both blood and tumor.

V lost 2 bases and J lost 7, with 12 bases in between. There are 15 residues in the CDR3. CDR1 and CDR2 (germline): LNHNV, YYDKDF (reference sequence). In its sample, this clone was seen many times. Its antigen is unknown. This specimen includes other DNA sequences encoding the same CDR3. Every patient was untreated before thyroid surgery. Under the authors' procedure: The study built a papillary thyroid cancer distant-metastasis classifier from CDR3 differences across clinicopathological groups. TCRdb re-clonotyped the PCR reads via MiXCR. None of the V and J calls come from the authors' own analysis; TCRdb made them. The repertoire holds over 35,000 clones, with approximately 13% as singletons.

The chain has TRBV15 and TRBJ1-6; D ambiguous. The specimen was blood. This TCR derives from a female donor with papillary thyroid cancer or a benign thyroid nodule (not recorded which). Some clones in this sample may be carry-over from other donors' samples. The chain's CDR3 is CATSRPATINSPLHF. The CDR3, as DNA: TGTGCCACCAGCAGACCGGCAACGATCAATTCACCCCTCCACTTT.